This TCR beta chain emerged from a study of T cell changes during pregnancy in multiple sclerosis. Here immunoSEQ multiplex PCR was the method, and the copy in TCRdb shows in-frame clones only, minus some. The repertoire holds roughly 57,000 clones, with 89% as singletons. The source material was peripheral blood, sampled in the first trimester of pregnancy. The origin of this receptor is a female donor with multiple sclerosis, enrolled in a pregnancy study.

The CDR3 is CASSLLQGGTEAFF. The CDR3 region has the DNA TGTGCCAGCAGTTTATTACAGGGGGGGACTGAAGCTTTCTTT. The J gene is TRBJ1-1, the V gene TRBV27; 8 nucleotides match TRBD1. Germline loops: CDR1 MNHEY, CDR2 SMNVEV (reference sequence). V lost 1 base and J lost 5; bases outside the gene matches: 3. This CDR3 is 14 amino acids long.